The clone carrying this T cell receptor beta chain turned up a few times. Antigen: not known. This record comes from a study of identical twins. A universal primer site came from template switching; cDNA carried unique molecular identifiers. TCRdb redid the calling of the 5' RACE reads with MiXCR, one entry per CDR3 protein. The table includes around 490,000 distinct CDR3 sequences, approximately 15% detected once. The germline V gene has CDR1 DFQATT and CDR2 SNEGSKA (reference sequence). CDR3 length equals 15 residues. Trimming shortened V by 3 bases and J by 3 bases, and 16 bases separated the two germline ends. Broader study findings: Abundant beta clonotypes from cord blood bore fewer insertions; memory repertoires lacked this pattern. In beta out-of-frame sequences, the excess sharing between twins was weaker.

The data also belong to a second study, concerning yellow fever vaccine responses in identical twins.

The sequenced sample consisted of CD4+ T cells sorted from blood. This sequence was found in a woman younger than 30 in good health. The V call is TRBV20-1, the J call TRBJ2-3; no clear D. The CDR3 protein is CSASGYGEGTDTQYF. CDR3 coding DNA: TGCAGTGCTAGTGGTTATGGGGAAGGGACAGATACGCAGTATTTT.